A selection of T cell receptor beta chains follows, all from one sample in a study of technical replicates of blood from several donors. TCRdb's table, derived via immunoSEQ multiplex PCR, lists solely in-frame clones and lacks some. This table holds under 85,000 clones, more than 85% found once. Sequencing was performed on T cells isolated from PBMCs. The receptors originated from a human donor in good health. Some clones in this sample may be carry-over from other donors' samples. Each CDR3 is given with its conserved first and last residue.

v_call	j_call	cdr3_aa
TRBV5-1	TRBJ2-7	CASSATGYEQYF
TRBV6-5	TRBJ2-3	CASSSLAGVTDTQYF
TRBV29-1	TRBJ2-3	CSVEGQGNTDTQYF
TRBV30	TRBJ1-1	CAWSVEYTEAFF
TRBV5-4	TRBJ2-1	CASSRLAGKGEQFF
TRBV5-1	TRBJ2-3	CASTGTISSTDTQYF
TRBV5-8	TRBJ2-5	CASSLILPETQYF
TRBV27	TRBJ1-5	CASSLAWEGNQPQHF
TRBV29-1	TRBJ1-1	CSVMAGTGAGTFF
TRBV5-6	TRBJ2-7	CASSPQLAGTYEQYF
TRBV10-3	TRBJ2-3	CAISEGSGSLTDTQYF
TRBV27	TRBJ1-2	CASSYGTVSAYGYTF
TRBV7-6	TRBJ2-1	CASSLAQGAYNEQFF
TRBV5-4	TRBJ2-5	CASSFGLEREKTQYF
TRBV7-9	TRBJ1-1	CASSYKQILNTEAFF
TRBV5-6	TRBJ2-5	CASSLWLAGVIRETQYF
TRBV7-9	TRBJ2-3	CASGPTRGKTDTQYF
TRBV6-6	TRBJ1-5	CASTWGTGVQPQHF
TRBV19	TRBJ1-1	CASSIDRGSTEAFF
TRBV5-3	TRBJ1-2	CARSLQGNGYTF
TRBV19	TRBJ2-3	CASSTTSGRFNTQYF
TRBV2	TRBJ1-1	CASSERLAGRNPNTEAFF
TRBV5-1	TRBJ2-2	CASSWGTSGATNTGELFF
TRBV2	TRBJ1-2	CASSAQQGNYGYTF
TRBV5-1	TRBJ1-2	CASSLGQSYGYTF
TRBV27	TRBJ1-1	CASTATGANTEAFF
TRBV4-1	TRBJ2-5	CASSSMAGGMETQYF
TRBV9	TRBJ2-5	CASSVEDLAETQYF
TRBV9	TRBJ2-5	CASSSTSHQETQYF
TRBV19	TRBJ1-1	CASLGGNSVYTEAFF
TRBV18	TRBJ2-7	CASSPDGGAYEQYF
TRBV5-4	TRBJ1-5	CASSVNSNQPQHF
TRBV2	TRBJ1-3	CASGTGAMGNTIYF
TRBV7-9	TRBJ1-3	CASSKDRNSGNTIYF
TRBV6-6	TRBJ2-7	CASSHLDRGDHEQYF
TRBV11-2	-	CASSQGQGYEQYF
TRBV6-5	TRBJ1-1	CASSYSGRDTEAFF
TRBV7-2	TRBJ2-1	CASSPLGLAVYNEQFF
TRBV18	TRBJ1-3	CASSPQGSGNTIYF
TRBV2	TRBJ1-1	CASRRTGEAFF
TRBV14	TRBJ2-2	CATRTETGELFF
TRBV6-5	TRBJ1-2	CASSYSQGAGYGYTF
TRBV6-1	TRBJ1-1	CASSDSFLRVSLNTEAFF
TRBV9	TRBJ2-3	CASSEDLGGEPSTDTQYF
TRBV5-6	TRBJ2-1	CASSTHREQFF
TRBV11-3	TRBJ2-3	CASSSNGLRADTQYF
TRBV9	TRBJ1-4	CASSLPTDSEKLFF
TRBV5-4	TRBJ2-5	CASSWTSGTQETQYF
TRBV5-5	TRBJ2-3	CASSFGRSDTQYF
TRBV4-2	TRBJ2-7	CASSPERGGRLYEQYF
TRBV4-3	TRBJ2-7	CASSQDRGRGSYEQYF
TRBV11-1	TRBJ2-2	CASSFQQGVSTGELFF